Listed here are 11 T cell receptor beta chains from one sample, sequenced in a study of post-analysis software for immune sequencing data. The study's findings and limits: About five TRBV segments appeared more often in patients than in controls, and TRBV5-6, TRBV5-1 and TRBV20-1 were among these.

The library was made from cDNA and included unique molecular identifiers. TCRdb passed the PCR reads through MiXCR, listing each CDR3 protein once. Among hundreds of thousands of distinct CDR3 sequences, just under 30% were seen once, and the ten largest hold approximately 0.55%. These TCRs' antigens remain unknown. The material sequenced was blood. The receptors come from a girl aged 10 to 17 with multiple sclerosis.

This clonotype was observed many times. The chain recombines TRBV20-1 with TRBJ2-5, with a tentative D call TRBD1 (6 bases). The CDR3 is 14 residues long. Deletions cut 6 bases from V and 5 bases from J, with 19 bases between. Germline values: CDR1 DFQATT, CDR2 SNEGSKA (reference sequence). In DNA form, the CDR3 reads TGCAGTGCGTACAGGGCCGCCTCCGGGGAGACCCAGTACTTC. Amino acids: CSAYRAASGETQYF.

This clonotype was picked up one time. The J gene is TRBJ2-6, the V gene TRBV29-1; possible D gene TRBD1, 6 bases. CDR1 and CDR2 from the germline V gene are SQVTM and ANQGSEA. The V end lost 7 bases, the J end lost 2 bases, and 24 bases lay between the germline ends. The length of the CDR3 is 18 residues. CDR3 DNA: TGCAGCGCAGTGCTGAGACGGGCAGGGGCTCCTGGGGCCAACGTCCTGACTTTC. The encoded protein is CSAVLRRAGAPGANVLTF.

The chain's CDR3 is CSAGSQGLAKNIQYF. The CDR3 region has the DNA TGCAGTGCCGGATCCCAAGGACTAGCCAAAAACATTCAGTACTTC. V gene TRBV20-1 combines with J gene TRBJ2-4; D is perhaps TRBD2 (5 bases). V was shortened by 6 bases and J by 0 bases, with 15 bases between the two germline ends. The CDR3 extends over 15 amino acids. The germline gives CDR1 DFQATT, CDR2 SNEGSKA (reference sequence).

V usage is TRBV9 and J usage is TRBJ2-3, with D uncertain. Germline lookup yields CDR1 SGDLS and CDR2 YYNGEE. CDR3 length: 17 amino acids. Trimming shortened V by 4 bases and J by 0 bases, and 18 bases separated the two germline ends. CDR3 region: CASSPRRGDDSTDTQYF. The CDR3 DNA reads as TGTGCCAGCAGCCCCCGGCGCGGAGACGACAGCACAGATACGCAGTATTTT. Together with reference TRBV9 and TRBJ2-3, the CDR3 gives the full variable domain: DSGVTQTPKHLITATGQRVTLRCSPRSGDLSVYWYQQSLDQGLQFLIQYYNGEERAKGNILERFSAQQFPDLHSELNLSSLELGDSALYFCASSPRRGDDSTDTQYFGPGTRLTVL.

In its sample, this clonotype was seen a few times. V is TRBV7-2 and J is TRBJ2-5, with a possible D match to TRBD2 (5 bases). Germline CDR1 reads SGHTA; CDR2 reads FQGNSA. The V end was cut by 5 bases, the J end by 1 base, with 17 bases between. CDR3 size: 16 residues. The CDR3: CASSPSIGLGQETQYF. CDR3 bases: TGTGCCAGCAGCCCCTCGATAGGACTGGGCCAAGAGACCCAGTACTTC.

With regard to this clonotype: One junction end disagrees with the germline gene, perhaps due to a read error. The V gene is TRBV20-1, the J gene TRBJ2-3, with D maybe TRBD2 (6 bases). Germline lookup yields CDR1 DFQATT and CDR2 SNEGSKA (reference sequence). This CDR3 is 14 amino acids long. This CDR3 reads CSASRGSNTGTQYF. CDR3 nucleotides: TGCAGTGCTAGCCGGGGGTCTAACACAGGTACGCAGTATTTT.

This clonotype came up once. At one end, the junction sequence differs from germline, possibly due to a read error. This chain joins TRBV10-1 and TRBJ2-5; D gene uncertain. CDR1 is WNHNN, CDR2 SYGVQD, per germline (reference sequence). The CDR3 has 13 residues. The CDR3 nucleotides read TGCGCCGGCAGTGAGGAAGGTTCCGAGACCCAGTACTTC. As protein: CAGSEEGSETQYF.

This clonotype has ten or more counts. This chain links TRBV5-1 with TRBJ2-7; D remains ambiguous. V lost 2 bases, J lost 0 bases, and 9 bases lay in between. Germline-derived CDR1 and CDR2 are SGHRS and YFSETQ. The CDR3 extends over 14 amino acids. In DNA form, the CDR3 reads TGCGCCAGCAGCTTTGATCTGAGCTCCTACGAGCAGTACTTC. Translated, it gives CASSFDLSSYEQYF. Full variable domain (missing parts from reference TRBV5-1 and TRBJ2-7): KAGVTQTPRYLIKTRGQQVTLSCSPISGHRSVSWYQQTPGQGLQFLFEYFSETQRNKGNFPGRFSGRQFSNSRSEMNVSTLELGDSALYLCASSFDLSSYEQYFGPGTRLTVT.

The chain joins TRBV27 to TRBJ2-1; D not certain. Germline V gene data show CDR1 as MNHEY and CDR2 as SMNVEV (reference sequence). The CDR3 consists of 13 residues. V was clipped by 4 bases and J by 6 bases, with 10 bases between them. This chain's CDR3 is CASSSPQLNEQFF. CDR3 nucleotides: TGTGCCAGCAGTTCCCCGCAACTCAATGAGCAGTTCTTC.

This chain uses TRBV5-6 with TRBJ1-5; weak D call: TRBD1 (5 bases). This CDR3 spans 16 amino acids. V gave up 3 bases and J gave up 0 bases, with 13 bases separating them. Germline CDR1 reads SGHDT; CDR2 reads YYEEEE. The CDR3 spells CASSWGGGLSNQPQHF. For the CDR3, the DNA is TGTGCCAGCAGCTGGGGGGGAGGGCTTAGCAATCAGCCCCAGCATTTT.

V and J are TRBV5-1 and TRBJ1-1; D call uncertain. The CDR3 has 13 amino acids. V was cut by 5 bases and J by 5 bases, with 13 bases left in between. Looked up from germline, CDR1 is SGHRS and CDR2 is YFSETQ. This CDR3 reads CASSEEAATEAFF. CDR3 coding DNA: TGCGCCAGCAGTGAGGAGGCAGCGACTGAAGCTTTCTTT.